The 27 T cell receptor beta chains listed next were all sequenced from one sample in a study of shared clonotypes between healthy human individuals. Only in-frame clones appear in the TCRdb table, and some are missing; sequencing was by immunoSEQ multiplex PCR. This table holds under 750,000 clones, around 77% found once. The sample comprised memory CD4+ T cells sorted from blood. Subset described: CD45RA-negative fraction. The source is a woman between 25 and 40 years old in good health.

The chain couples TRBV28 to TRBJ2-7, with TRBD2 matching 14 bases. The CDR3 loop spans 16 amino acids. Germline CDR1 reads MDHEN; CDR2 reads SYDVKM. The J segment lost 7 bases and the V segment lost 2 bases, leaving 7 bases of the junction unmatched. The CDR3 DNA reads as TGTGCCAGCAGTTTAGGCGGACTAGCGGGAGGAGGAGAGCAGTACTTC. It specifies CASSLGGLAGGGEQYF.

In its sample, this clone was seen a few times. This chain connects TRBV7-2 to TRBJ2-1; D gene ambiguous. The germline CDR1 and CDR2 sequences are SGHTA and FQGNSA. The V end lost 1 base, the J end lost 0 bases, and 16 bases lay between the germline ends. The CDR3 length is 18 residues. In DNA form, the CDR3 reads TGTGCCAGCAGCTTAGGGCGGAAGACTTACAACTCCTACAATGAGCAGTTCTTC. Protein: CASSLGRKTYNSYNEQFF.

The J gene is TRBJ2-7, the V gene TRBV28, with D unresolved. The germline gives CDR1 MDHEN, CDR2 SYDVKM. The CDR3 is 14 amino acids. Trimming stripped 3 bases from V and 3 bases from J, with 12 bases between. CDR3 sequence: CASSFVTSGYEQYF. The DNA for the CDR3 is TGTGCCAGCAGTTTCGTCACTTCAGGCTACGAGCAGTACTTC.

The chain links TRBV2 to TRBJ1-1; maybe TRBD1 (6 bases). Germline assignment: CDR1 SNHLY and CDR2 FYNNEI. Trimming cost V 6 bases and J 1 base, with 12 bases left between them. The CDR3 contains 14 residues. The CDR3 reads CASRPGDKNTEAFF. Here the CDR3 DNA reads TGTGCCAGCAGGCCGGGGGACAAGAACACTGAAGCTTTCTTT.

J is TRBJ1-5 and V is TRBV7-9, with D perhaps matching TRBD1 (6 bases). There are 13 residues in the CDR3. Germline values: CDR1 SEHNR, CDR2 FQNEAQ (reference sequence). V gave up 4 bases and J gave up 5 bases, with 9 bases separating them. CDR3 coding DNA: TGTGCCAGCAGCTCACAGGGTGATCAGCCCCAGCATTTT. Its translation is CASSSQGDQPQHF.

The chain couples TRBV18 to TRBJ2-7; the D gene is possibly TRBD1 (6 bases). V shed 3 bases and J shed 0 bases, with 9 bases lying between them. CDR1 and CDR2 (germline): KGHSH, LQKENI. The CDR3 covers 14 residues. CDR3 nucleotides: TGTGCCAGCTCACCGGACAGCGCCTCCTACGAGCAGTACTTC. Its protein is CASSPDSASYEQYF.

Regarding this clone: The sample contains more than one DNA sequence encoding this CDR3. The chain employs TRBV27 and TRBJ2-3, with D unclear. Per the germline V gene, CDR1 is MNHEY and CDR2 is SMNVEV (reference sequence). CDR3 size: 13 residues. V was clipped by 5 bases and J by 3 bases, with 9 bases between them. This chain's CDR3 is CASSPRRTDTQYF. As DNA, the CDR3 is TGTGCCAGCAGTCCTAGGCGGACAGATACGCAGTATTTT.

This clone was seen only a few times. This rearrangement joins TRBV15 to TRBJ2-7, with D possibly being TRBD2 (5 bases). Trimming removed 1 base from V and 6 bases from J, with 13 bases in between. Germline-derived CDR1 and CDR2 are LNHNV and YYDKDF (reference sequence). The CDR3 covers 14 residues. The CDR3 reads CATSRAGSAPEQYF. CDR3 nucleotides: TGTGCCACCAGCAGAGCGGGGAGCGCCCCCGAGCAGTACTTC.

The chain couples TRBV5-1 to TRBJ2-1; 9 bases agree with TRBD2. This CDR3 contains 14 residues. CDR1 SGHRS and CDR2 YFSETQ come from the germline V gene. V lost 5 bases to trimming and J lost 6 bases; unmatched junction nucleotides: 6. The CDR3, as DNA: TGCGCCAGCAGGATAGCGGGAGAGGGCAATGAGCAGTTCTTC. This translates into CASRIAGEGNEQFF.

The chain uses TRBV6-5 and TRBJ2-3, with no clear D. The CDR3 is 14 amino acids. The V gene lost 2 bases and the J gene lost 2 bases, with 8 bases spanning the gap. Germline V gene data show CDR1 as MNHEY and CDR2 as SVGAGI. This CDR3 reads CASSYGRDTDTQYF. The DNA for the CDR3 is TGTGCCAGCAGTTACGGGCGAGACACAGATACGCAGTATTTT.

The genes are TRBV7-9 and TRBJ1-2; D is perhaps TRBD1 (5 bases). There are 14 residues in the CDR3. Germline CDR1 reads SEHNR; CDR2 reads FQNEAQ (reference sequence). V was shortened by 3 bases and J by 4 bases, with 12 bases between the two germline ends. The CDR3 loop reads CASSLDGGGYGYTF. The CDR3 coding sequence is TGTGCCAGCAGCTTGGACGGCGGGGGCTATGGCTACACCTTC.

The chain joins TRBV2 to TRBJ2-2; 9 nucleotides agree with TRBD2. The V gene end was trimmed by 5 bases and the J gene end by 6 bases; junction bases not matched to a gene: 4. This CDR3 has 14 residues. Germline CDR1 SNHLY, CDR2 FYNNEI. The DNA of the CDR3 is TGTGCCAGCAGTACGCGGGAGGGGGCCGGGGAGCTGTTTTTT. Protein sequence: CASSTREGAGELFF.

V usage is TRBV5-4 and J usage is TRBJ2-1; 13 bases map to TRBD2. Germline-derived CDR1 and CDR2 are SGHNT and YYREEE (reference sequence). V trimming: 3 bases; J trimming: 2 bases; junction bases outside the gene matches: 2. The CDR3 spans 16 residues. The CDR3: CASSSTSGRAYNEQFF. In DNA, the CDR3 is TGTGCCAGCAGCTCAACTAGCGGGAGGGCCTACAATGAGCAGTTCTTC.

The chain employs TRBV4-2 and TRBJ2-2; D tentatively reads TRBD1 or TRBD2 (5 bases each). This CDR3 is built from 15 residues. Germline assignment: CDR1 LGHNA and CDR2 YNFKEQ. V lost 0 bases and J lost 6, with 11 bases in between. The CDR3 protein is CASSQDWGSAGELFF. The CDR3 DNA sequence: TGTGCCAGCAGCCAAGATTGGGGGTCGGCCGGGGAGCTGTTTTTT.

This chain joins TRBV7-6 and TRBJ1-3; a possible D gene is TRBD1 (6 bases). The CDR3 is made up of 16 amino acids. CDR1 SGHVS and CDR2 FNYEAQ come from the germline V gene. Between the trimmed V and J ends, which lost 6 bases and 0 bases, there was a span of 15 bases. The CDR3 DNA is TGTGCCAGCAGTTACCGGGACATAAACTCTGGAAACACCATATATTTT. Protein sequence: CASSYRDINSGNTIYF.

The chain carries TRBV6-6 and TRBJ2-3; 7 nucleotides agree with TRBD1. CDR1 and CDR2 from the germline V gene are MNHNY and SVGAGI (reference sequence). There are 15 residues in the CDR3. The V segment lost 7 bases and the J segment 0 bases; nucleotides outside the gene matches: 7. The CDR3, as DNA: TGTGCCAGCACCTCTAGGGGGCCGAGCACAGATACGCAGTATTTT. Its translation is CASTSRGPSTDTQYF.

The chain uses TRBV4-2 and TRBJ2-1, with D possibly called TRBD1 or TRBD2 (5 bases each). Between the trimmed V and J ends, which lost 3 bases and 3 bases, there was a span of 18 bases. Germline-derived CDR1 and CDR2 are LGHNA and YNFKEQ. This CDR3 is built from 17 residues. The CDR3 loop reads CASSQAIGAGGYNEQFF. The CDR3 DNA reads TGTGCCAGCAGCCAGGCAATAGGGGCGGGCGGCTACAATGAGCAGTTCTTC.

This chain joins TRBV28 and TRBJ2-7, with 12 bases that match TRBD1. The CDR3 extends over 16 amino acids. The germline V gene has CDR1 MDHEN and CDR2 SYDVKM. Trimming at V came to 6 bases and at J to 6 bases, leaving 12 bases not matched to a gene. The CDR3 sequence is CASSRDRGLALVEQYF. DNA for the CDR3: TGTGCCAGCAGCCGGGACAGGGGGCTAGCTTTGGTCGAGCAGTACTTC.

The gene calls are TRBV7-9 and TRBJ2-1, with D possibly matching TRBD2 (6 bases). The V end was cut by 1 base, the J end by 7 bases, with 20 bases between. This CDR3 is built from 17 residues. Germline values: CDR1 SEHNR, CDR2 FQNEAQ (reference sequence). Written as DNA, the CDR3 is TGTGCCAGCAGCTTAGGAACTAGCCTTGGGGCCCAGAATGAGCAGTTCTTC. This translates into CASSLGTSLGAQNEQFF.

The genes are TRBV20-1 and TRBJ1-2; tentative D call: TRBD1 (6 bases). CDR1 DFQATT and CDR2 SNEGSKA come from the germline V gene (reference sequence). This CDR3 is built from 11 residues. V was trimmed by 4 bases and J by 8 bases, leaving 11 bases between them. The CDR3 region is CSATSGEGYTF. The CDR3 DNA sequence: TGCAGTGCTACATCAGGGGAAGGCTACACCTTC.

The rearrangement uses TRBV9 and TRBJ2-3; D might be TRBD1 or TRBD2, each matching 5 bases. The length of the CDR3 is 15 residues. Germline V CDR1 and CDR2: SGDLS, YYNGEE. The V and J ends lost 0 bases and 5 bases respectively, with 13 bases between them. This chain's CDR3 is CASSVDGTPRDTQYF. Here the CDR3 DNA reads TGTGCCAGCAGCGTAGACGGGACCCCTCGAGATACGCAGTATTTT.

There are many counts of this clone. The J gene is TRBJ2-7, the V gene TRBV19; perhaps TRBD2 as D (5 bases). Germline lookup yields CDR1 LNHDA and CDR2 SQIVND (reference sequence). The CDR3 runs to 15 residues. V was cut by 0 bases and J by 0 bases, with 9 bases left in between. The CDR3 protein is CASSIEYSASYEQYF. CDR3 sequence (DNA): TGTGCCAGTAGTATAGAGTATAGCGCCTCCTACGAGCAGTACTTC.

V and J are TRBV29-1 and TRBJ2-4; perhaps TRBD1 as D (6 bases). V was cut by 2 bases and J by 8 bases, with 10 bases left in between. The length of the CDR3 is 12 residues. From germline, CDR1 is SQVTM and CDR2 ANQGSEA. The CDR3 spells CSVESGADIQYF. CDR3 nucleotide sequence: TGCAGCGTTGAATCAGGGGCGGACATTCAGTACTTC.

V is TRBV28 and J is TRBJ1-1; D remains ambiguous. The ends were cut back, 6 bases at V and 0 bases at J, with 8 bases in the middle. CDR1 and CDR2 from the germline V gene are MDHEN and SYDVKM. The CDR3 is 13 residues long. The CDR3 spells CASSGAMNTEAFF. The CDR3, as DNA: TGTGCCAGCAGCGGAGCTATGAACACTGAAGCTTTCTTT.

V usage is TRBV10-3 and J usage is TRBJ2-1; 7 positions agree with TRBD1. CDR3 size: 14 residues. The germline gives CDR1 ENHRY, CDR2 SYGVKD. The V and J ends lost 6 bases and 5 bases, in that order; junction bases with no gene match: 7. In nucleotides, the CDR3 is TGTGCCATCAGCCGACAGGGATCGAACAATGAGCAGTTCTTC. It translates to CAISRQGSNNEQFF.

The chain is built from TRBV19 and TRBJ1-5, with D possibly TRBD1 on 5 matching bases. Germline V lookup: CDR1 LNHDA, CDR2 SQIVND (reference sequence). This CDR3 region has 17 residues. Trimming cost V 2 bases and J 0 bases, with 14 bases left between them. CDR3 nucleotide sequence: TGTGCCAGTAGTATACAGGGTCCAGGGAATAGCAATCAGCCCCAGCATTTT. This sequence encodes CASSIQGPGNSNQPQHF.

The rearrangement uses TRBV7-2 and TRBJ1-1; the D is unclear. CDR3 size: 13 residues. CDR1 is SGHTA and CDR2 is FQGNSA in the germline V gene. Trimming took off 3 bases at V and 2 bases at J, with 7 bases between the two ends. The CDR3 protein is CASSFIYNTEAFF. The CDR3 DNA reads TGTGCCAGCAGCTTTATTTACAACACTGAAGCTTTCTTT.